The 10 T cell receptor beta chains in this list originate from one sample, sequenced in a study of cytomegalovirus exposure and HLA in healthy donors. The primer mix had 60 Vbeta and 13 Jbeta primers. Sequencing was performed with immunoSEQ multiplex PCR; in TCRdb, only in-frame clones are kept and a portion is missing. The sample yields 85,000 to 130,000 clones, about 9.4% seen once. Sequenced material: PBMCs. Receptors originate from a man aged 40-49 years in good health and CMV-seropositive.

Concerning this clone itself: Other DNA sequences within the sample encode an identical CDR3. The CDR3 reads CASSLTTGYEQYF. The CDR3 nucleotides read TGCGCCAGCAGCTTGACGACAGGCTACGAGCAGTACTTC. The chain couples TRBV5-1 to TRBJ2-7, with a tentative D call TRBD1 (6 bases). Trimming cost V 1 base and J 3 bases, with 8 bases left between them. The CDR3 extends over 13 amino acids. Germline V gene sequence: CDR1 SGHRS, CDR2 YFSETQ. Filled out from reference TRBV5-1 and TRBJ2-7, the complete variable domain reads KAGVTQTPRYLIKTRGQQVTLSCSPISGHRSVSWYQQTPGQGLQFLFEYFSETQRNKGNFPGRFSGRQFSNSRSEMNVSTLELGDSALYLCASSLTTGYEQYFGPGTRLTVT.

V usage is TRBV5-1 and J usage is TRBJ2-1; 14 bases are shared with TRBD2. J gave up 6 bases and V 4 bases, and 3 bases lay outside the gene matches. The CDR3 runs to 15 residues. The V gene's germline CDR1 is SGHRS and CDR2 YFSETQ. In DNA form, the CDR3 reads TGCGCCAGCAGCGAGGGACTAGCGGGGGTCAATGAGCAGTTCTTC. Its translation: CASSEGLAGVNEQFF. The variable domain in full, completed from reference TRBV5-1 and TRBJ2-1, reads KAGVTQTPRYLIKTRGQQVTLSCSPISGHRSVSWYQQTPGQGLQFLFEYFSETQRNKGNFPGRFSGRQFSNSRSEMNVSTLELGDSALYLCASSEGLAGVNEQFFGPGTRLTVL.

This clone was picked up a small number of times. V and J are TRBV6-5 and TRBJ2-1; the match to TRBD2 covers 7 bases. V lost 5 bases and J lost 7; bases outside the gene matches: 8. The CDR3 totals 14 residues. Germline loops: CDR1 MNHEY, CDR2 SVGAGI. CDR3 amino acids: CASSPPGLKNEQFF. CDR3 DNA: TGTGCCAGCAGTCCGCCGGGACTAAAGAATGAGCAGTTCTTC.

The chain has TRBV19 and TRBJ1-6; no definite D call. Germline CDR1 reads LNHDA; CDR2 reads SQIVND (reference sequence). This CDR3 has 17 amino acids. V lost 3 bases to trimming and J lost 8 bases, with 20 bases between them. The DNA of the CDR3 is TGTGCCAGTAGTATTTCGGTCCTCGGCAGGAAAGATTCACCCCTCCACTTT. The encoded protein is CASSISVLGRKDSPLHF.

The chain combines TRBV7-9 with TRBJ1-4; 9 bases are shared with TRBD1. The CDR3 length is 14 residues. Germline CDR1 SEHNR, CDR2 FQNEAQ (reference sequence). Trimming removed 5 bases from V and 7 bases from J; junction bases left unmatched: 5. The DNA for the CDR3 is TGTGCCAGCAGCCCGGGACAGGGTTTTGAAAAACTGTTTTTT. Its protein product is CASSPGQGFEKLFF.

Comments on this clone: The CDR3 ends on some other residue instead of the conserved phenylalanine or tryptophan, so this is likely a read error. The rearrangement joins TRBV7-9 to TRBJ2-7; tentative D call: TRBD2 (5 bases). CDR1 and CDR2 from the germline V gene are SEHNR and FQNEAQ (reference sequence). There are 12 residues in the CDR3. V shed 5 bases and J shed 2 bases, with 7 bases lying between them. CDR3 in amino acids: CASSRAAYEQYL. For the CDR3, the DNA is TGTGCCAGCAGCCGAGCGGCCTACGAGCAGTACCTC.

The sample holds a few counts of this clone. The chain couples TRBV19 to TRBJ2-7; 7 nucleotides agree with TRBD1. The CDR3 totals 14 residues. The trim removed 5 bases at V and 3 bases at J, leaving 7 bases unmatched. Germline CDR1 LNHDA, CDR2 SQIVND (reference sequence). The CDR3 DNA sequence: TGTGCCAGTAGTCAAAGACAGGGAGACTACGAGCAGTACTTC. Translation: CASSQRQGDYEQYF.

The V call is TRBV7-2, the J call TRBJ2-5; 10 bases match TRBD1. Germline CDR1 is SGHTA and CDR2 is FQGNSA. This CDR3 is built from 15 residues. The J segment lost 3 bases and the V segment lost 6 bases, leaving 7 bases of the junction unmatched. CDR3 DNA sequence: TGTGCCAGCAGTAACGGGACAGGGGTGGAAGAGACCCAGTACTTC. This sequence encodes CASSNGTGVEETQYF. Variable domain in full (rest from reference TRBV7-2 and TRBJ2-5): GAGVSQSPSNKVTEKGKDVELRCDPISGHTALYWYRQSLGQGLEFLIYFQGNSAPDKSGLPSDRFSAERTGGSVSTLTIQRTQQEDSAVYLCASSNGTGVEETQYFGPGTRLLVL.

There are a few counts of this clone. This chain links TRBV6-1 with TRBJ2-7; 7 nucleotides align to TRBD1. From germline, CDR1 is MNHNS and CDR2 SASEGT. The trim removed 4 bases at V and 6 bases at J, leaving 9 bases unmatched. The CDR3 length is 14 residues. CDR3 loop: CASSARDSSLEQYF. CDR3 nucleotides: TGTGCCAGCAGTGCGAGGGACAGCTCCCTCGAGCAGTACTTC.

This clone appeared a few times. This sequence joins TRBV21-1 and TRBJ2-7; TRBD2 was called by the table and not checked on the DNA. TRBV21-1 is recorded as a pseudogene. This CDR3 has 15 amino acids. The CDR3 DNA sequence: TGTGCCAGCAGCAAATATTCGGGGAACCCCTACGAGCAGTACTTC. Translation: CASSKYSGNPYEQYF.